The source of this T cell receptor (beta chain) is a study of T cell clonality in common variable immunodeficiency. Study-wide results and caveats: CVID patient heterogeneity limited repertoire-clinical complication correlations. Compared with healthy controls, CVID subjects showed increased TCRbeta clonality, mostly in about a third. Common variable immunodeficiency TCR beta sequences reportedly had fewer deletions and N-nucleotide insertions.

Control and CVID samples contributed equal amounts of genomic DNA. The data were produced by immunoSEQ multiplex PCR, yet TCRdb's version contains in-frame clones alone and is incomplete. The sample yields approximately 30,000 clones, without any singletons. This CDR3 is built from 13 residues. CDR1 and CDR2 (germline): SGHTA, FQGTGA. The V end lost 5 bases, the J end lost 4 bases, and 11 bases lay between the germline ends. Worth noting for this clone: Its antigen is unknown. The read ends 3 residues before the CDR3 terminus; that terminus is restored from the germline J gene.

The receptor was isolated from a human donor with common variable immunodeficiency. Sequenced sample: peripheral blood mononuclear cells. V usage is TRBV7-3 and J usage is TRBJ1-1; maybe TRBD1 (6 bases). CDR3 DNA (partial): TGTGCCAGCAGCCTTGGACAGCTCACTGAA. Translated, it gives CASSLGQLTE. The CDR3 as a whole reads CASSLGQLTEAFF.